The 19 T cell receptor beta chains below come from one sample, sequenced in a study of blood T cells in healthy people across ages. It was with a sample-barcoded 5' primer and a J-beta primer mix that a second PCR of roughly 7 to 12 cycles was run. TCRdb recomputed calls from the 5' RACE reads with MiXCR, one row per CDR3 protein. The repertoire holds about 2 million distinct CDR3 sequences, with less than 50% as singletons. The sequenced sample consisted of blood. These receptors were taken from a woman aged 35 to 49 in good health.

The chain employs TRBV20-1 and TRBJ2-4; D possibly matches TRBD1 or TRBD2 (5 bases each). The J call could be wrong; TRBJ2-7 is a better fit for the DNA end. This CDR3 comprises 13 residues. Germline loops: CDR1 DFQATT, CDR2 SNEGSKA (reference sequence). CDR3 protein: CSARGGKRNEQYF. In DNA, the CDR3 is TGCAGTGCTAGAGGGGGGAAAAGGAACGAGCAGTACTTC.

This rearrangement joins TRBV13 to TRBJ2-4; D unresolved. V shed 4 bases and J shed 0 bases, with 10 bases lying between them. The CDR3 runs 15 residues. Germline V gene lookup returns CDR1 PRHDT and CDR2 FYEKMQ (reference sequence). CDR3 in amino acids: CASSSMVLAKNIQYF. For the CDR3, the DNA is TGTGCCAGCAGCTCCATGGTTCTAGCCAAAAACATTCAGTACTTC.

This chain connects TRBV2 to TRBJ2-1; the D is unclear. The length of the CDR3 is 14 residues. V gave up 9 bases and J gave up 0 bases, with 12 bases separating them. Germline V lookup: CDR1 SNHLY, CDR2 FYNNEI. The CDR3 DNA is TGTGCCAGTCTTCCTAGGACCTCCTACAATGAGCAGTTCTTC. This gives the protein CASLPRTSYNEQFF. Combining the CDR3 with reference TRBV2 and TRBJ2-1 gives the whole variable domain EPEVTQTPSHQVTQMGQEVILRCVPISNHLYFYWYRQILGQKVEFLVSFYNNEISEKSEIFDDQFSVERPDGSNFTLKIRSTKLEDSAMYFCASLPRTSYNEQFFGPGTRLTVL.

This clonotype has just a few counts. CDR3 sequence: CASSQVRGNEQYF. DNA for the CDR3: TGTGCCAGCAGCCAAGTTAGAGGGAACGAGCAGTACTTC. V is TRBV14 and J is TRBJ2-5; perhaps TRBD2 as D (5 bases). The J call is in doubt because the DNA end fits TRBJ2-7 better. From germline, CDR1 is SGHDN and CDR2 FVKESK. This CDR3 is built from 13 residues.

This clonotype has a handful of counts. The chain couples TRBV7-2 to TRBJ2-3; the D gene is possibly TRBD2 (6 bases). Per the germline V gene, CDR1 is SGHTA and CDR2 is FQGNSA. Trimming removed 4 bases at V and 0 bases at J, with 11 bases between. The CDR3 length is 15 residues. The CDR3 nucleotides read TGTGCCAGCAGCTCTAGCGTCACTAGCACAGATACGCAGTATTTT. Translating it yields CASSSSVTSTDTQYF.

This clonotype was seen more than once but under ten times. The rearrangement joins TRBV7-3 to TRBJ1-2; maybe TRBD1 (6 bases). This CDR3 comprises 15 residues. V lost 0 bases, J lost 4 bases, and 12 bases lay in between. Germline V lookup: CDR1 SGHTA, CDR2 FQGTGA. The CDR3 here is CASSLTGGTPYGYTF. The CDR3 DNA is TGTGCCAGCAGCTTAACAGGAGGGACACCCTATGGCTACACCTTC.

The chain joins TRBV20-1 to TRBJ1-2, with D perhaps matching TRBD1 (5 bases). This CDR3 contains 17 residues. Trimming shortened V by 0 bases and J by 0 bases, and 17 bases separated the two germline ends. CDR1 is DFQATT and CDR2 is SNEGSKA in the germline V gene (reference sequence). The CDR3: CSARDSAGLFSNYGYTF. Here the CDR3 DNA reads TGCAGTGCTAGAGATTCGGCAGGGCTTTTCTCTAACTATGGCTACACCTTC.

The chain links TRBV3-1 to TRBJ1-3; possible D gene TRBD1, 5 bases. V was trimmed by 1 base and J by 9 bases, leaving 19 bases between them. The CDR3 is made up of 16 amino acids. CDR1 and CDR2 (germline): LGHDT, YNNKEL (reference sequence). The chain's CDR3 is CASSQAPGTSGGTIYF. The CDR3 DNA is TGTGCCAGCAGCCAAGCTCCCGGGACGAGCGGCGGCACCATATATTTT.

The chain combines TRBV10-3 with TRBJ2-1, with 11 positions matching TRBD2. Germline loops: CDR1 ENHRY, CDR2 SYGVKD. The J segment lost 9 bases and the V segment lost 0 bases, leaving 7 bases of the junction unmatched. The CDR3 runs 16 residues. CDR3 nucleotide sequence: TGTGCCATCAGTGAGTCTTCTAGCGGGGGGCCAGGTGAGCAGTTCTTC. Translated, it gives CAISESSSGGPGEQFF.

This chain joins TRBV14 and TRBJ2-3; D not resolved. Trimming removed 0 bases at V and 6 bases at J, with 10 bases between. Germline V gene sequence: CDR1 SGHDN, CDR2 FVKESK. The CDR3 runs 14 residues. The CDR3 loop is CASSQEISADTQYF. The DNA for the CDR3 is TGTGCCAGCAGCCAAGAGATCTCCGCGGATACGCAGTATTTT.

The rearrangement uses TRBV6-1 and TRBJ2-5, with 7 bases fitting TRBD2. Germline V gene sequence: CDR1 MNHNS, CDR2 SASEGT. The CDR3 loop spans 16 amino acids. V dropped 7 bases and J dropped 11; count of bases not matched to a gene: 22. The CDR3 region has the DNA TGTGCCAGCACCAGGGAGGGGACGGGGTTTTTCGTTGAGCAGTACTTC. As protein: CASTREGTGFFVEQYF.

V and J are TRBV15 and TRBJ1-5, with 7 bases identical to TRBD1. V dropped 1 base and J dropped 5; count of bases not matched to a gene: 5. The CDR3 sequence is 15 residues long. CDR1 is LNHNV, CDR2 YYDKDF, per germline (reference sequence). CDR3 in amino acids: CATSRGGQPDQPQHF. The DNA for the CDR3 is TGTGCCACCAGCAGAGGGGGACAGCCTGATCAGCCCCAGCATTTT.

V and J are TRBV24-1 and TRBJ2-1, with 11 bases aligning to TRBD2. Germline assignment: CDR1 KGHDR and CDR2 SFDVKD. V shed 10 bases, J shed 2 bases, and the junction held 3 bases outside the gene matches. The CDR3 consists of 14 residues. Here the CDR3 reads CATSSGGAYNEQFF. The CDR3 DNA is TGTGCCACTAGTAGCGGGGGGGCCTACAATGAGCAGTTCTTC.

This rearrangement joins TRBV7-2 to TRBJ1-1; possible D gene TRBD1, 5 bases. Germline values: CDR1 SGHTA, CDR2 FQGNSA. The V end was cut by 3 bases, the J end by 13 bases, with 21 bases between. CDR3 length: 14 residues. CDR3 DNA sequence: TGTGCCAGCAGCTTGGGACGGGCACAGGCGATGTATTTCTTT. It codes for CASSLGRAQAMYFF.

This chain's CDR3 is CASSLAGSSWGYTF. The CDR3 coding sequence is TGCGCCAGCAGCTTGGCCGGGTCGTCGTGGGGCTACACCTTC. The V and J genes are TRBV5-1 and TRBJ1-2; D ambiguous. V dropped 0 bases and J dropped 8 bases, with 14 bases sitting between them. CDR1 SGHRS and CDR2 YFSETQ come from the germline V gene. The CDR3 extends over 14 amino acids.

The chain joins TRBV6-2 or TRBV6-3 to TRBJ2-3; 9 nucleotides align to TRBD2. CDR3 length equals 16 residues. V dropped 2 bases and J dropped 3; count of bases not matched to a gene: 6. Germline loops: CDR1 MNHEY, CDR2 SVGEGT. This CDR3 reads CASSYLLAGSTDTQYF. CDR3 DNA sequence: TGTGCCAGCAGTTACCTGCTAGCGGGGTCTACAGATACGCAGTATTTT.

This sequence joins TRBV12-3 or TRBV12-4 and TRBJ1-2; 11 nucleotides line up with TRBD1. This CDR3 region has 15 residues. The trim removed 4 bases at V and 4 bases at J, leaving 5 bases unmatched. The CDR3 protein is CASSSRDRGIYGYTF. CDR3 in DNA: TGTGCCAGCAGTTCCCGGGACAGGGGGATCTATGGCTACACCTTC.

This rearrangement joins TRBV12-3 or TRBV12-4 to TRBJ2-7; 9 nucleotides agree with TRBD2. The CDR3 has 16 amino acids. Trimming at V came to 5 bases and at J to 7 bases, leaving 15 bases not matched to a gene. The CDR3 region has the DNA TGTGCCAGCAGTCCCCGGGGTAGCGGGAGTTACAATGAGCAGTACTTC. Its translation is CASSPRGSGSYNEQYF.

This clonotype was found a few times. This rearrangement joins TRBV14 to TRBJ1-2; 7 bases fit TRBD1. The CDR3 consists of 15 residues. The J segment lost 2 bases and the V segment lost 4 bases, leaving 7 bases of the junction unmatched. The V gene's germline CDR1 is SGHDN and CDR2 FVKESK. CDR3 in amino acids: CASSPGQVYNYGYTF. The CDR3 nucleotides read TGTGCCAGCAGCCCCGGACAGGTTTACAACTATGGCTACACCTTC. Using reference TRBV14 and TRBJ1-2 for the parts outside the CDR3, the full variable domain is EAGVTQFPSHSVIEKGQTVTLRCDPISGHDNLYWYRRVMGKEIKFLLHFVKESKQDESGMPNNRFLAERTGGTYSTLKVQPAELEDSGVYFCASSPGQVYNYGYTFGSGTRLTVV.